Given below is one T cell receptor beta chain in context. Its target is not known. Amplification used 60 Vbeta primers and 13 Jbeta primers. The method was immunoSEQ multiplex PCR; TCRdb's version includes in-frame clones alone and lacks a portion of them. This sample has approximately 160,000 clones; roughly 77% occur once, and the top ten carry under 2%. The data originate from a study of cytomegalovirus exposure and HLA in healthy donors. General observations from the study: With high specificity and sensitivity, the classifier reportedly diagnosed cytomegalovirus status. What TCR beta sequences reportedly achieved was accurate prediction of HLA-A and HLA-B alleles in most subjects. Cytomegalovirus association was listed for approximately 160 TCR beta chains.

This CDR3 comprises 17 residues. After removal of 3 bases from V and 2 bases from J, the junction contained 8 bases not matched to a gene. CDR1 and CDR2 from the germline V gene are SGDLS and YYNGEE. This sequence was found in a woman under 30 in good health and CMV-seronegative. The specimen sequenced was PBMCs. The V gene is TRBV9, the J gene TRBJ2-2; 9 bases fit TRBD1. CDR3 DNA sequence: TGTGCCAGCAGCGCGAGAACGGGACAGGGCAACACCGGGGAGCTGTTTTTT. It translates to CASSARTGQGNTGELFF.